The 6 T cell receptor beta chains below were found in one sample sequenced in a study of T cell responses to AZD1222 COVID-19 vaccine. Clones were sequenced by immunoSEQ multiplex PCR, and TCRdb holds only the in-frame ones, with some missing. The sample has 100,000 to 150,000 clones; about 91% are singletons. The sample here was peripheral blood, taken 28 days after the second AZD1222 dose. Receptor source: an adult who received the AZD1222 COVID-19 vaccine.

V gene TRBV19 combines with J gene TRBJ1-2; 12 bases line up with TRBD1. Germline assignment: CDR1 LNHDA and CDR2 SQIVND (reference sequence). The CDR3 is 15 residues long. With 5 bases clipped from V and 6 bases from J, the junction kept 7 bases outside the gene matches. The CDR3 DNA is TGTGCCAGTAGTTTCCGGGACAGGGGGCTAGATGGCTACACCTTC. Translating gives CASSFRDRGLDGYTF.

This clone was seen a handful of times. The V call is TRBV7-2, the J call TRBJ1-2; possibly TRBD1 for D (6 bases). V dropped 1 base and J dropped 5 bases, with 14 bases sitting between them. The CDR3 has 15 amino acids. Germline V lookup: CDR1 SGHTA, CDR2 FQGNSA. CDR3: CASSLGGGGSYGYTF. The CDR3 nucleotides read TGTGCCAGCAGCTTAGGTGGAGGGGGTTCGTATGGCTACACCTTC.

The chain uses TRBV11-3 and TRBJ2-5; TRBD2 matches at 14 bases. Germline V gives CDR1 SGHNT, CDR2 YENEEA. This CDR3 is 17 amino acids long. The V segment lost 5 bases and the J segment 5 bases; nucleotides outside the gene matches: 10. The CDR3 here is CASSPGTSGSPGETQYF. In DNA, the CDR3 is TGTGCCAGCAGCCCAGGGACTAGCGGGAGTCCGGGGGAGACCCAGTACTTC.

This chain joins TRBV23-1 and TRBJ2-7; 8 bases match TRBD1. TRBV23-1 is flagged as an ORF with uncertain function. V dropped 6 bases and J dropped 0; count of bases not matched to a gene: 4. The CDR3 spans 14 residues. The CDR3 region is CASRQGEYSYEQYV. The CDR3 region has the DNA TGCGCCAGCAGACAGGGGGAGTACTCCTACGAGCAGTACGTC.

The J gene is TRBJ2-2, the V gene TRBV5-8; 13 bases are shared with TRBD2. The ends lost 4 bases at V and 0 bases at J; junction bases unmatched: 6. The CDR3 totals 18 residues. CDR1 is SGHTS, CDR2 YDEGEE, per germline. The CDR3 nucleotides read TGTGCCAGCAGCCGTGGGACTAGCGGGATGGCGAACACCGGGGAGCTGTTTTTT. Its protein product is CASSRGTSGMANTGELFF.

V is TRBV5-1 and J is TRBJ1-1; unclear D gene. Germline V lookup: CDR1 SGHRS, CDR2 YFSETQ. The CDR3 is 14 amino acids. Trimming pared 2 bases from V and 2 bases from J, leaving 10 bases between. CDR3 sequence (DNA): TGCGCCAGCAGCTTAGGGCTGACAAACACTGAAGCTTTCTTT. This encodes CASSLGLTNTEAFF.